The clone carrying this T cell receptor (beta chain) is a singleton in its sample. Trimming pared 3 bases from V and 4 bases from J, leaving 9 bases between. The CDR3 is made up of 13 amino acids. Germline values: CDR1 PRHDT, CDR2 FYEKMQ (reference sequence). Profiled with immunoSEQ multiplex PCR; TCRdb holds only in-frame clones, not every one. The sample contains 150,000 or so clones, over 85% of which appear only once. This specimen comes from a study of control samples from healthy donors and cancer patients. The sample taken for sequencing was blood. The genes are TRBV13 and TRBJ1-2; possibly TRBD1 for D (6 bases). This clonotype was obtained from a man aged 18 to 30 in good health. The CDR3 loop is CASSFRDTYGYTF. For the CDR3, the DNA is TGTGCCAGCAGCTTTCGGGACACCTATGGCTACACCTTC.